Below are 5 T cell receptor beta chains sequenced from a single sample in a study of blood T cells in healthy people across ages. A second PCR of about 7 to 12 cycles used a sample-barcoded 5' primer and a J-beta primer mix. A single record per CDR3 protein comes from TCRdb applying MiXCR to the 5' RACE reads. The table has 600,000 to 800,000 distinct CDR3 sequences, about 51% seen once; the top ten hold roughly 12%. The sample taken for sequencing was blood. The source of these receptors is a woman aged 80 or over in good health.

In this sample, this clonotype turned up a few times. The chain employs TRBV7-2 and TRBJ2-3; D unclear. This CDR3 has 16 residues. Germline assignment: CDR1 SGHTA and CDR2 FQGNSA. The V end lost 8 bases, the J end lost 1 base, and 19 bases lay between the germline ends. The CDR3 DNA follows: TGTGCCAGCGCCTTTGGGGTGGGCAGCCGCACAGATACGCAGTATTTT. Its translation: CASAFGVGSRTDTQYF.

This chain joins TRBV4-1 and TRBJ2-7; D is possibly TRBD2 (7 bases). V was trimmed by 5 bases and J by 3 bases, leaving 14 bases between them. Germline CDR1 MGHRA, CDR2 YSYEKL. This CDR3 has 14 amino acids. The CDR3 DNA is TGCGCCAGCAGCGGCGGGGGCATCATCTACGAGCAGTACTTC. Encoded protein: CASSGGGIIYEQYF.

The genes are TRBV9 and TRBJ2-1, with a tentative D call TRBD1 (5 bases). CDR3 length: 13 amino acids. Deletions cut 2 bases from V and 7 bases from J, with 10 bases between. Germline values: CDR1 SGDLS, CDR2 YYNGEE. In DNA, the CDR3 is TGTGCCAGCAGCGTCCACACAGGTAATGAGCAGTTCTTC. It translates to CASSVHTGNEQFF.

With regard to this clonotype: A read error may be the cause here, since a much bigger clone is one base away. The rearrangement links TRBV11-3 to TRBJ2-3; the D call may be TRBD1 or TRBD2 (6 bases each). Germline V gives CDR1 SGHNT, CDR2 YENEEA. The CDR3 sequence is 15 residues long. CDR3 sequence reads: CASSIGGRSPDAQYF. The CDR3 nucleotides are TGTGCCAGCAGTATAGGGGGGCGATCCCCAGATGCGCAGTATTTT.

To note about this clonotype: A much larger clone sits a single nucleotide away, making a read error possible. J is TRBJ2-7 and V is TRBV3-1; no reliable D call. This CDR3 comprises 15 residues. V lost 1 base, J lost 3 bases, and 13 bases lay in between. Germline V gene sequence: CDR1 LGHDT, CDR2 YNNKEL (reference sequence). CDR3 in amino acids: CASSQGCVSYYEQYF. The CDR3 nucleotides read TGTGCCAGCAGCCAAGGCTGTGTGAGTTACTACGAGCAGTACTTC.